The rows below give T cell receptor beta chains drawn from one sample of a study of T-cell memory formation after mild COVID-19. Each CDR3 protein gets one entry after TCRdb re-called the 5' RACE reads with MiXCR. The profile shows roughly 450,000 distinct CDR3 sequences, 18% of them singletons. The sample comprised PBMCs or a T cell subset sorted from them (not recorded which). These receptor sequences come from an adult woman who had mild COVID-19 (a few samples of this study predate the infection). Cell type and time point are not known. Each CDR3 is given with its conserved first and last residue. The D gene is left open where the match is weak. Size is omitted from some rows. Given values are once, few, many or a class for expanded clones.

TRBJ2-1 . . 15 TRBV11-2 CASSLWASTYNEQFF TGTGCCAGCAGCTTATGGGCCAGTACCTACAATGAGCAGTTCTTC
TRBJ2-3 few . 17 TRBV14 CASSQEVGGLSTDTQYF TGTGCCAGCAGCCAAGAGGTCGGCGGGTTGAGCACAGATACGCAGTATTTT
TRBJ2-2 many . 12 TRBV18 CASSPSTGELFF TGTGCCAGCTCACCGAGCACCGGGGAGCTGTTTTTT
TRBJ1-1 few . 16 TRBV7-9 CASSPNGQTANTEAFF TGTGCCAGCAGCCCAAACGGACAGACGGCGAACACTGAAGCTTTCTTT
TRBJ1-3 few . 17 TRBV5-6 CASSFGRQYFSGNTIYF TGTGCCAGCAGCTTTGGACGACAGTACTTCTCTGGAAACACCATATATTTT
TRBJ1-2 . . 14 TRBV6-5 CASSYSGRTYGYTF TGTGCCAGCAGTTACTCCGGCAGAACCTATGGCTACACCTTC
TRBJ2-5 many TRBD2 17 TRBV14 CASSRGPGGGASETQYF TGTGCCAGCAGCCGGGGACCAGGCGGGGGGGCCTCAGAGACCCAGTACTTC
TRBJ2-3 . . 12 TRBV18 CASSPEADTQYF TGTGCCAGCTCACCGGAAGCGGATACGCAGTATTTT
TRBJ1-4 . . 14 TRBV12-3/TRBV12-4 CASRPGTSNEKLFF TGTGCCAGCAGGCCCGGGACCTCGAATGAAAAACTGTTTTTT
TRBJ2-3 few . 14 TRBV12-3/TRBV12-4 CASRERLFTDTQYF TGTGCCAGCAGAGAGAGACTTTTCACAGATACGCAGTATTTT
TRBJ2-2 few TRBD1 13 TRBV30 CAWTLTGPGELFF TGTGCCTGGACACTGACAGGGCCCGGGGAGCTGTTTTTT
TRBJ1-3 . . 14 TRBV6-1 CASSEPYGGNTIYF TGTGCCAGCAGTGAACCGTACGGGGGAAACACCATATATTTT
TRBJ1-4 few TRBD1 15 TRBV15 CATSSPTGGLEKLFF TGTGCCACCAGCAGCCCGACAGGGGGCTTAGAAAAACTGTTTTTT
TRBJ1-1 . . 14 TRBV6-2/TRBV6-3 CASSREGGGTEAFF TGTGCCAGCAGTCGGGAAGGGGGGGGCACTGAAGCTTTCTTT
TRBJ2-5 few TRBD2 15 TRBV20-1 CSATSPGLAGETQYF TGCAGTGCTACGAGTCCGGGACTAGCGGGAGAGACCCAGTACTTC
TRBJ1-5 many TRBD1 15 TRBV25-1 CASSEGDRGNQPQHF TGTGCCAGCAGTGAGGGGGACAGGGGGAATCAGCCCCAGCATTTT
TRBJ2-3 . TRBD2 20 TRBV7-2 CASSLIAGAFLARSTDTQYF TGTGCCAGCAGCCTGATAGCGGGGGCATTCCTTGCTCGTAGCACAGATACGCAGTATTTT
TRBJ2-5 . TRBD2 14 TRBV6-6 CASSYGREGETQYF TGTGCCAGCAGTTACGGGCGGGAGGGGGAGACCCAGTACTTC
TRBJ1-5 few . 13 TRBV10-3 CASGKGDNQPQHF TGTGCCTCAGGAAAGGGGGACAATCAGCCCCAGCATTTT
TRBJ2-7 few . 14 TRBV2 CASSEPGGLYEQYF TGTGCCAGCAGTGAACCCGGGGGCCTCTACGAGCAGTACTTC
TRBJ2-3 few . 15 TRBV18 CASSPRRQTTDTQYF TGTGCCAGCTCACCACGGAGGCAGACCACAGATACGCAGTATTTT
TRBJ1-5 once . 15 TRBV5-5 CASSQGLGLRQPQQF TGTGCCAGCAGCCAAGGGCTGGGCTTGCGCCAGCCCCAGCAATTT
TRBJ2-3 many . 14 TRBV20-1 CSARDPRRGERQYF TGCAGTGCTAGAGATCCCAGGAGGGGGGAAAGGCAGTATTTT
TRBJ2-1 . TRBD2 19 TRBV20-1 CSARDLIRAGVIFYNEQFF TGCAGTGCTAGAGATCTGATTAGAGCGGGAGTCATATTCTACAATGAGCAGTTCTTC
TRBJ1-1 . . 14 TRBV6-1 CASNKGPGAGEAFF TGTGCCAGCAATAAGGGCCCGGGGGCCGGTGAAGCTTTCTTT
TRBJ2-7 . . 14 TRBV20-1 CSASPPLDLNEQYF TGCAGTGCCTCCCCCCCACTAGATCTAAACGAGCAGTACTTC
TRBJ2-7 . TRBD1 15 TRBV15 CATSRGQGDIYEQYF TGTGCCACCAGCAGAGGACAGGGGGACATATACGAGCAGTACTTC
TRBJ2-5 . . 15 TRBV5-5 CASSLGLATEETQYF TGTGCCAGCAGCTTAGGCCTCGCAACAGAAGAGACCCAGTACTTC
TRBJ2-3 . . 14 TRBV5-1 CASSQKGRTDTQYF TGCGCCAGCAGCCAGAAAGGCCGGACAGATACGCAGTATTTT
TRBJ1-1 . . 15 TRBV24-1 CATSESGVMDTEAFF TGTGCCACCAGTGAATCAGGGGTGATGGACACTGAAGCTTTCTTT
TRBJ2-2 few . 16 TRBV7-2 CASSSPDVLNTGELFF TGTGCCAGCAGCTCCCCGGACGTACTGAACACCGGGGAGCTGTTTTTT
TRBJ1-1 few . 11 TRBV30 CAWSVLTEAFF TGTGCCTGGAGTGTACTTACTGAAGCTTTCTTT
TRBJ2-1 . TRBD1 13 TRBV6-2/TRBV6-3 CASSSDRGLGQFF TGTGCCAGCAGTAGTGACAGGGGGTTAGGGCAGTTCTTC
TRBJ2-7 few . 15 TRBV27 CASSRNWDTSYEQYF TGTGCCAGCAGCCGCAATTGGGACACCTCCTACGAGCAGTACTTC
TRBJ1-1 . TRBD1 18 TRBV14 CASSQDLSGQGGDAEAFF TGTGCCAGCAGCCAAGATCTCTCCGGACAGGGGGGGGACGCTGAAGCTTTCTTT
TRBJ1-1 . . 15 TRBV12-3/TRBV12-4 CASSPGTPLHTEAFF TGTGCCAGCAGTCCAGGGACGCCTTTGCACACTGAAGCTTTCTTT
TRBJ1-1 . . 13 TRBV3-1 CASSRGGGTEAFF TGTGCCAGCAGCCGAGGAGGGGGCACTGAAGCTTTCTTT
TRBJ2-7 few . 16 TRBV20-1 CSARDMGISGLYEQYF TGCAGTGCTAGAGATATGGGGATTTCCGGCCTCTACGAGCAGTACTTC
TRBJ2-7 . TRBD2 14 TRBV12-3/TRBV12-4 CASSPLAVGYEQYF TGTGCCAGCAGTCCCCTAGCGGTGGGCTACGAGCAGTACTTC
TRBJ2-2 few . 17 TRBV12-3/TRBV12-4 CASSLLRGQANTGELFF TGTGCCAGCAGTTTACTCAGGGGACAAGCGAACACCGGGGAGCTGTTTTTT
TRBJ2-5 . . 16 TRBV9 CASSLSSYREGETQYF TGTGCCAGCAGCCTAAGCTCGTACAGGGAAGGGGAGACCCAGTACTTC
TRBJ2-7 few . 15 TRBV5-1 CASSSISGPAYEQYF TGCGCCAGCAGCTCTATCAGCGGACCCGCCTACGAGCAGTACTTC
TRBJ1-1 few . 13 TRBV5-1 CASSLVGHTEAFF TGCGCCAGCAGCTTGGTAGGGCACACTGAAGCTTTCTTT
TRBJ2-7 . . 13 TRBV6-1 CASKGTSRYEQYF TGTGCCAGCAAAGGGACATCCCGCTACGAGCAGTACTTC
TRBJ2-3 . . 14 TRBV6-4 CASSEQGQGDTQYF TGTGCCAGCAGTGAACAGGGTCAAGGGGATACGCAGTATTTT
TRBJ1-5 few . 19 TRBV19 CASQPWEGLGKIDNQPQHF TGTGCCAGTCAACCTTGGGAGGGACTCGGAAAAATCGACAATCAGCCCCAGCATTTT
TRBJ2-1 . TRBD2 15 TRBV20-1 CSALLAASSYNEQFF TGCAGTGCTCTACTAGCGGCCAGCTCCTACAATGAGCAGTTCTTC
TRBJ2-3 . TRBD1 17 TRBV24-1 CATTKWTGEDSTDTQYF TGTGCCACCACGAAGTGGACAGGGGAGGACTCCACAGATACGCAGTATTTT
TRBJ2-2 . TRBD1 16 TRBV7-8 CASSLQNRGNTGELIF TGTGCCAGCAGCTTGCAAAACAGGGGAAACACCGGGGAGCTGATTTTT
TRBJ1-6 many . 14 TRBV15 CATSGSSYNSPLHF TGTGCCACCAGCGGGAGCTCCTATAATTCACCCCTCCACTTT
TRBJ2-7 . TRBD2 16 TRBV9 CASSLGLAGDFYEQYF TGTGCCAGCAGCCTGGGGCTAGCGGGAGATTTCTACGAGCAGTACTTC
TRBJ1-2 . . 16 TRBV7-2 CASSLAGAGEGYGYTF TGTGCCAGCAGCTTAGCGGGGGCAGGGGAGGGGTATGGCTACACCTTC
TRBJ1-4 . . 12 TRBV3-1 CASSQSGSEEFF TGTGCCAGCAGCCAATCAGGGAGTGAGGAGTTTTTT
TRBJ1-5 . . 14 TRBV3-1 CASYPRGGNQPQHF TGTGCCAGCTACCCTCGGGGGGGCAATCAGCCCCAGCATTTT
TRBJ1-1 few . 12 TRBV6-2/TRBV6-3 CASSYSRREAFF TGTGCCAGCAGTTACTCCAGGCGTGAAGCTTTCTTT
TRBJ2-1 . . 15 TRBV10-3 CAISDFGGASNEQFF TGTGCCATCAGTGATTTTGGGGGAGCCTCCAATGAGCAGTTCTTC
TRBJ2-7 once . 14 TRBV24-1 CATSDQTENYEQYF TGTGCCACCAGTGATCAGACGGAGAACTACGAGCAGTACTTC
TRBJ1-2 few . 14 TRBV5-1 CASSLDQANYGYTF TGCGCCAGCAGCTTGGATCAAGCTAACTATGGCTACACCTTC
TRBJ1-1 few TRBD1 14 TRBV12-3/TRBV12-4 CASSLDRAGTEAFF TGTGCCAGCAGTTTGGACAGGGCGGGAACTGAAGCTTTCTTT
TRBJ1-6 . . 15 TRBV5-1 CASRGTESYNSPLHF TGCGCCAGTAGAGGGACGGAGAGTTATAATTCACCCCTCCACTTT